The 27 T cell receptor beta chains reported below all come from one sample, sequenced in a study of T cell changes during pregnancy in multiple sclerosis. Assay used: immunoSEQ multiplex PCR; TCRdb lists only in-frame clones, some missing. The table has 68,000 or so clones, 75% to 95% seen once; the top ten hold roughly 0.8%. Sequenced here: peripheral blood, sampled in the second trimester of pregnancy. The receptor source for this set is a female donor with multiple sclerosis, enrolled in a pregnancy study.

The rearrangement links TRBV7-2 to TRBJ2-3; 11 nucleotides agree with TRBD2. CDR1 SGHTA and CDR2 FQGNSA come from the germline V gene. CDR3 length: 18 amino acids. Trimming at V came to 8 bases and at J to 7 bases, leaving 20 bases not matched to a gene. CDR3 region: CASHLRSGTSGTPNTQYF. In DNA form, the CDR3 reads TGTGCCAGCCACCTCCGGTCCGGGACTAGCGGCACCCCTAATACGCAGTATTTT.

A single count supports this clone. The chain uses TRBV4-2 and TRBJ1-2; 8 bases agree with TRBD1. V lost 3 bases, J lost 4 bases, and 7 bases stayed unmatched. This CDR3 is built from 15 residues. Germline CDR1 LGHNA, CDR2 YNFKEQ. CDR3 amino acids: CASSQETGDRYGYTF. The CDR3 bases are TGTGCCAGCAGCCAGGAGACAGGGGATCGCTATGGCTACACCTTC.

The J gene is TRBJ1-1, the V gene TRBV18, with 7 bases matching TRBD1. This CDR3 region has 18 residues. V lost 5 bases to trimming and J lost 0 bases; unmatched junction nucleotides: 15. Germline assignment: CDR1 KGHSH and CDR2 LQKENI. The CDR3 DNA is TGTGCCAGCTCATTTCGGGACAGCCCTGCCCCACTGAACACTGAAGCTTTCTTT. This gives the protein CASSFRDSPAPLNTEAFF.

The chain has TRBV4-1 and TRBJ2-7; 7 bases agree with TRBD1. The CDR3 has 14 residues. Trimming cost V 4 bases and J 2 bases; bases outside gene matches: 5. Germline V gene sequence: CDR1 MGHRA, CDR2 YSYEKL. CDR3 loop: CASSRPGQTYEQYF. The CDR3 DNA reads TGCGCCAGCAGCCGACCGGGACAGACCTACGAGCAGTACTTC.

The chain combines TRBV2 with TRBJ2-7; 7 nucleotides align to TRBD2. V shed 8 bases and J 3 bases; nucleotides not matched to a gene: 4. CDR1 and CDR2 (germline): SNHLY, FYNNEI. This CDR3 is built from 12 residues. CDR3 bases: TGTGCCAGCGGCGCTAGCGGCTACGAGCAGTACTTC. This codes for CASGASGYEQYF. The full variable domain, rest sourced from reference TRBV2 and TRBJ2-7, is EPEVTQTPSHQVTQMGQEVILRCVPISNHLYFYWYRQILGQKVEFLVSFYNNEISEKSEIFDDQFSVERPDGSNFTLKIRSTKLEDSAMYFCASGASGYEQYFGPGTRLTVT.

The chain recombines TRBV6-5 with TRBJ1-4, with 7 bases lining up with TRBD1. CDR1 is MNHEY and CDR2 is SVGAGI in the germline V gene. V gave up 2 bases and J gave up 8 bases; unmatched junction bases: 8. This CDR3 contains 15 residues. CDR3 amino acids: CASSYGAGGREKLFF. CDR3 bases: TGTGCCAGCAGTTACGGGGCAGGGGGGAGGGAAAAACTGTTTTTT.

The chain links TRBV19 to TRBJ1-4, with a possible D match to TRBD1 (6 bases). Trimming cost V 7 bases and J 5 bases, with 14 bases left between them. The CDR3 covers 14 residues. Germline CDR1 reads LNHDA; CDR2 reads SQIVND (reference sequence). The CDR3 sequence: CASTGGAVNEKLFF. CDR3 coding DNA: TGTGCCAGTACCGGGGGGGCAGTAAATGAAAAACTGTTTTTT.

This clone was seen once. The chain couples TRBV7-2 to TRBJ2-2, with D uncertain. The length of the CDR3 is 14 residues. The germline gives CDR1 SGHTA, CDR2 FQGNSA. V was pared by 2 bases and J by 7 bases, with 11 bases between. In nucleotides, the CDR3 is TGTGCCAGCAGCTTATTCAGGTTCGGCGGGGAGCTGTTTTTT. It encodes CASSLFRFGGELFF. The full variable domain, with the rest looked up from reference TRBV7-2 and TRBJ2-2, is GAGVSQSPSNKVTEKGKDVELRCDPISGHTALYWYRQSLGQGLEFLIYFQGNSAPDKSGLPSDRFSAERTGGSVSTLTIQRTQQEDSAVYLCASSLFRFGGELFFGEGSRLTVL.

The chain employs TRBV9 and TRBJ1-5, with a possible D match to TRBD1 (5 bases). The germline CDR1 and CDR2 sequences are SGDLS and YYNGEE. The V gene lost 3 bases and the J gene lost 2 bases, with 12 bases spanning the gap. This CDR3 comprises 15 residues. This CDR3 reads CASSGVGGGNQPQHF. The DNA of the CDR3 is TGTGCCAGCAGCGGGGTGGGAGGGGGCAATCAGCCCCAGCATTTT.

This clone is a singleton in its sample. In DNA, the CDR3 is TGTGCCAGCTCACCAAACCCTCCACGTAGTACCGAAAAACTGTTTTTT. It translates to CASSPNPPRSTEKLFF. This sequence joins TRBV18 and TRBJ1-4; D gene uncertain. The ends were cut back, 2 bases at V and 8 bases at J, with 18 bases in the middle. CDR1 and CDR2 (germline): KGHSH, LQKENI. The CDR3 contains 16 residues.

V and J are TRBV7-2 and TRBJ2-2; 9 bases are a match to TRBD2. This CDR3 spans 13 amino acids. Germline values: CDR1 SGHTA, CDR2 FQGNSA. V shed 6 bases, J shed 7 bases, and the junction held 3 bases outside the gene matches. CDR3 coding DNA: TGTGCCAGCAGAGTTAGCGGGGGCGGGGAGCTGTTTTTT. Protein sequence: CASRVSGGGELFF. Full variable domain (missing parts from reference TRBV7-2 and TRBJ2-2): GAGVSQSPSNKVTEKGKDVELRCDPISGHTALYWYRQSLGQGLEFLIYFQGNSAPDKSGLPSDRFSAERTGGSVSTLTIQRTQQEDSAVYLCASRVSGGGELFFGEGSRLTVL.

This clone came up a few times. The chain couples TRBV6-4 to TRBJ2-1, with 9 bases lining up with TRBD2. The CDR3 covers 13 residues. In germline, CDR1 is MRHNA, CDR2 SNTAGT. V shed 4 bases, J shed 6 bases, and the junction held 1 base outside the gene matches. CDR3 residues: CASSGREGNEQFF. CDR3 nucleotides: TGTGCCAGCAGTGGGCGGGAGGGCAATGAGCAGTTCTTC.

CDR3 residues: CASSPLTGGDGYTF. CDR3 nucleotide sequence: TGTGCCAGCAGCCCTCTGACAGGGGGCGATGGCTACACCTTC. The rearrangement joins TRBV7-9 to TRBJ1-2; 10 positions match TRBD1. The CDR3 runs 14 residues. In germline, CDR1 is SEHNR, CDR2 FQNEAQ (reference sequence). With V trimmed by 5 bases and J by 6 bases, 6 bases remained unmatched. The whole variable domain, filled in from reference TRBV7-9 and TRBJ1-2, reads DTGVSQNPRHKITKRGQNVTFRCDPISEHNRLYWYRQTLGQGPEFLTYFQNEAQLEKSRLLSDRFSAERPKGSFSTLEIQRTEQGDSAMYLCASSPLTGGDGYTFGSGTRLTVV.

This clone was seen a few times. The rearrangement joins TRBV27 to TRBJ2-6; D unclear. Trimming stripped 7 bases from V and 0 bases from J, with 4 bases between. Germline V gene data show CDR1 as MNHEY and CDR2 as SMNVEV (reference sequence). The CDR3 is made up of 13 amino acids. This chain's CDR3 is CASKLSGANVLTF. In DNA form, the CDR3 reads TGTGCCAGCAAGCTCTCTGGGGCCAACGTCCTGACTTTC.

The rearrangement uses TRBV4-2 and TRBJ2-3; 10 nucleotides align to TRBD1. V was clipped by 3 bases and J by 5 bases; unmatched bases: 5. The CDR3 runs 15 residues. Germline lookup yields CDR1 LGHNA and CDR2 YNFKEQ. CDR3 protein: CASSHRTGGEDTQYF. CDR3 nucleotides: TGTGCCAGCAGCCATCGGACAGGGGGGGAAGATACGCAGTATTTT.

V is TRBV5-5 and J is TRBJ1-1; weak D call: TRBD1 (5 bases). The CDR3 has 16 residues. The V gene lost 6 bases and the J gene lost 0 bases, with 18 bases spanning the gap. Per germline, CDR1 SGHKS and CDR2 YYEKEE (reference sequence). CDR3 in amino acids: CASTPGRGLLNTEAFF. The CDR3 nucleotides are TGTGCCAGCACCCCGGGGAGGGGATTGCTGAACACTGAAGCTTTCTTT.

V is TRBV29-1 and J is TRBJ1-2; 9 nucleotides match TRBD1. The CDR3 runs to 12 residues. The V gene end was trimmed by 7 bases and the J gene end by 6 bases; junction bases not matched to a gene: 6. The V gene's germline CDR1 is SQVTM and CDR2 ANQGSEA. The CDR3 DNA reads TGCAGCGGCCGGGACAGGGTGAATGGCTACACCTTC. It translates to CSGRDRVNGYTF.

CDR3 region: CASSEPGNTIYF. The CDR3 DNA reads TGTGCCAGCAGTGAACCCGGGAACACCATATATTTT. The chain recombines TRBV25-1 with TRBJ1-3; D is unresolved. V gave up 2 bases and J gave up 7 bases, with 6 bases separating them. From germline, CDR1 is MGHDK and CDR2 SYGVNS. This CDR3 has 12 residues.

This clone was picked up one time. The J gene is TRBJ2-5, the V gene TRBV11-1; 7 bases match TRBD2. The V segment lost 1 base and the J segment 7 bases; nucleotides outside the gene matches: 12. Per germline, CDR1 SGHAT and CDR2 FQDESV (reference sequence). The CDR3 is 16 amino acids. This CDR3 is CASSLGGTTPRRTQYF. The CDR3 region has the DNA TGTGCCAGCAGCTTAGGAGGGACTACCCCTCGACGGACCCAGTACTTC.

This chain joins TRBV6-5 and TRBJ2-5; 9 bases are shared with TRBD1. The CDR3 sequence is 16 residues long. CDR1 is MNHEY, CDR2 SVGAGI, per germline. Germline trimming cut 4 bases from V and 4 bases from J; bases unmatched to any gene: 10. The CDR3 region is CASSSRDREERETQYF. The CDR3 DNA reads TGTGCCAGCAGTTCGCGGGACAGGGAGGAAAGAGAGACCCAGTACTTC.

The CDR3 region is CAWSEGGATNEKLFF. CDR3 sequence (DNA): TGTGCCTGGAGTGAGGGGGGGGCAACTAATGAAAAACTGTTTTTT. The chain links TRBV30 to TRBJ1-4; possibly TRBD1 for D (6 bases). With 1 base removed from V and 0 bases from J, the gap between germline ends came to 9 bases. Germline CDR1 reads GTSNPN; CDR2 reads SVGIG (reference sequence). The CDR3 is made up of 15 amino acids.

The rearrangement uses TRBV4-3 and TRBJ1-4, with D possibly matching TRBD1 (6 bases). Germline V gives CDR1 LGHNA, CDR2 YSLEER. CDR3 length: 15 residues. The V and J ends lost 1 base and 5 bases respectively, with 11 bases between them. This chain's CDR3 is CASSQVWGRNEKLFF. CDR3 DNA sequence: TGCGCCAGCAGCCAAGTATGGGGGCGGAATGAAAAACTGTTTTTT.

The V call is TRBV6-5, the J call TRBJ1-2; possible D gene TRBD1, 6 bases. Germline CDR1 is MNHEY and CDR2 is SVGAGI. With 4 bases removed from V and 4 bases from J, the gap between germline ends came to 16 bases. This CDR3 spans 15 amino acids. This CDR3 is CASSSSGGAIYGYTF. The CDR3 region has the DNA TGTGCCAGCAGTTCCTCCGGGGGGGCGATCTATGGCTACACCTTC.

The chain is built from TRBV10-3 and TRBJ2-2, with D possibly being TRBD1 (5 bases). The CDR3 consists of 14 residues. Trimming took 7 bases from V and 0 from J, leaving 9 bases between them. Germline V gives CDR1 ENHRY, CDR2 SYGVKD. The CDR3 DNA sequence: TGTGCCATCACACAGGCCTCGAACACCGGGGAGCTGTTTTTT. Its protein is CAITQASNTGELFF.

CDR3 protein: CASSERANSPLHF. In DNA form, the CDR3 reads TGTGCCAGCAGTGAGAGGGCCAATTCACCCCTCCACTTT. The chain links TRBV25-1 to TRBJ1-6, with D hard to call. Germline CDR1 MGHDK, CDR2 SYGVNS. Trimming left V 3 bases short and J 7 bases short, with 7 bases between. This CDR3 is 13 amino acids long. The variable domain in full, completed from reference TRBV25-1 and TRBJ1-6, reads EADIYQTPRYLVIGTGKKITLECSQTMGHDKMYWYQQDPGMELHLIHYSYGVNSTEKGDLSSESTVSRIRTEHFPLTLESARPSHTSQYLCASSERANSPLHFGNGTRLTVT.

The chain joins TRBV10-3 to TRBJ2-1, with 11 bases matching TRBD2. The V gene's germline CDR1 is ENHRY and CDR2 SYGVKD. CDR3 length: 15 residues. J gave up 9 bases and V 5 bases, and 9 bases lay outside the gene matches. CDR3 sequence: CAISQTSGASIEQFF. The CDR3 nucleotides are TGTGCCATCAGTCAGACTAGCGGGGCTTCAATTGAGCAGTTCTTC.

The CDR3 sequence: CASSSTAGRYNEQFF. The DNA for the CDR3 is TGTGCCAGCAGCTCGACTGCGGGACGATACAATGAGCAGTTCTTC. The V gene is TRBV5-6, the J gene TRBJ2-1; perhaps TRBD2 as D (6 bases). Trimming stripped 3 bases from V and 4 bases from J, with 14 bases between. CDR1 is SGHDT, CDR2 YYEEEE, per germline. This CDR3 is 15 amino acids long.